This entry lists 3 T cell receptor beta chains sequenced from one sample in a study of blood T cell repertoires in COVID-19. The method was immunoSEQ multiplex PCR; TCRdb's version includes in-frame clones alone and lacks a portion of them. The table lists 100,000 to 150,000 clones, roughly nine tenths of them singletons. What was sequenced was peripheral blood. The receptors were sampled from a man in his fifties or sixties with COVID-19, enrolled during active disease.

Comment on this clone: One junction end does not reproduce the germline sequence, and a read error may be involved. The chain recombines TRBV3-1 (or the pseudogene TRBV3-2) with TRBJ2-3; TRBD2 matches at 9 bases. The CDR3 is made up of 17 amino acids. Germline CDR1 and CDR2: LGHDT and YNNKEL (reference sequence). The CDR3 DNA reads TGTGCCAGCAGCCAAGATCGTGAAGCGGGAGGCACCGATACGCAGTATTTT. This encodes CASSQDREAGGTDTQYF.

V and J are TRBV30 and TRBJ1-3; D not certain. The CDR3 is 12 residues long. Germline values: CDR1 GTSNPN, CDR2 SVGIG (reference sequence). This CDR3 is CASGHSGNTIYF. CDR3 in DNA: TGTGCTTCAGGTCACTCTGGAAACACCATATATTTT.

The chain's CDR3 is CASSQEGTSLGEQFF. The CDR3 region has the DNA TGCGCCAGCAGCCAAGAAGGGACTAGCTTAGGTGAGCAGTTCTTC. The rearrangement links TRBV4-1 to TRBJ2-1, with 9 bases lining up with TRBD2. With 0 bases clipped from V and 9 bases from J, the junction kept 6 bases outside the gene matches. This CDR3 spans 15 amino acids. Germline CDR1 is MGHRA and CDR2 is YSYEKL.